The T cell receptor (beta chain) described here comes from a study of T cells expressing NK-cell markers. Study in general: Seven sequenced donors out of eight were HCMV-seropositive, one seronegative.

The CDR3 runs to 13 residues. Germline lookup yields CDR1 SQVTM and CDR2 ANQGSEA. TCRdb re-analyzed the 5' RACE reads; it lists each CDR3 protein once, without DNA. The sample's table shows approximately 110,000 distinct CDR3 sequences. The chain uses TRBV29-1 and TRBJ2-5; TCRdb's D call of TRBD2 is untestable without DNA. Sequencing was performed on blood T cells: a sorted CD56 or NKG2C T cell subset, CD4+ or CD8+ T cells, or bulk PBMC T cells (not recorded which). The sequence came from a woman aged 18-69 years in good health. CDR3 sequence: CSVQLGGPETQYF.